The source of this TCR beta chain is a study of blood T cell repertoires in COVID-19. Turning to the study itself: Sources were T cells, B-cell-depleted T cells, or PBMCs; the material itself was cDNA or gDNA.

In the study's own analysis: The authors estimated nucleated cell counts from reference gene primer amplification. Repertoires were generated with immunoSEQ multiplex PCR, while TCRdb's copy carries only in-frame clones and drops some. For V, J and clone size, that table is used; D and trimming come from the DNA. The table records around 700,000 clones, around 89% of them present only once. Germline-derived CDR1 and CDR2 are LNHDA and SQIVND (reference sequence). The CDR3 length is 11 residues. Trimming cost V 5 bases and J 7 bases, with 6 bases left between them. Sample: peripheral blood. The clonotype originates from a woman under 30 with acute or convalescent COVID-19. V usage is TRBV19 and J usage is TRBJ2-4; D is unresolved. CDR3 in DNA: TGTGCCAGTAGTGAGGTCAACATTCAGTACTTC. This translates into CASSEVNIQYF.